This entry features one T cell receptor (beta chain) sequence. These data originate in a study of blood T cell repertoires in COVID-19. Study-wide context: The analysed material was cDNA or gDNA that came from T cells, B-cell-depleted T cells, or PBMCs.

Membership in each cohort depended on participant-reported clinical history. V lost 5 bases and J lost 1; bases outside the gene matches: 5. The CDR3 length is 15 residues. Germline values: CDR1 SEHNR, CDR2 FQNEAQ (reference sequence). Repertoires were generated with immunoSEQ multiplex PCR, while TCRdb's copy carries only in-frame clones and drops some. The sample has some 190,000 clones, 89% seen once; the top ten hold 2% to 2.5%. The rearrangement joins TRBV7-9 to TRBJ1-1; 9 bases match TRBD1. The origin of this receptor is a woman in her thirties or forties with acute COVID-19. Sequencing input: PBMCs or T cells enriched from blood (not recorded which). The CDR3 sequence: CASSPGTGTNTEAFF. CDR3 coding DNA: TGTGCCAGCAGCCCGGGGACAGGGACGAACACTGAAGCTTTCTTT.